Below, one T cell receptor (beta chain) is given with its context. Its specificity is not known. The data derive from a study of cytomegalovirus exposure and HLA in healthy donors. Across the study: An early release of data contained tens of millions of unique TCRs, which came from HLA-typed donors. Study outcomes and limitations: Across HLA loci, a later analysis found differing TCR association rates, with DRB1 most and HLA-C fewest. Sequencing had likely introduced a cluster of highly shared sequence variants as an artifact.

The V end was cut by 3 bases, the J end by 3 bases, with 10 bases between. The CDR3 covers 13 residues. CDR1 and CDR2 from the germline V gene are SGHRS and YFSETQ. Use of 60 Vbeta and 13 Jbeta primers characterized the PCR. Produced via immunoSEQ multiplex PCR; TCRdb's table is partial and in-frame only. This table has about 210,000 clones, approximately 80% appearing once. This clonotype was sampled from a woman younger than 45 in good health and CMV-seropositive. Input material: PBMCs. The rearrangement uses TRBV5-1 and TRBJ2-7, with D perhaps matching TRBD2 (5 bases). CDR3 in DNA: TGCGCCAGCAGCTCCGGACTCCACTACGAGCAGTACTTC. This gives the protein CASSSGLHYEQYF.